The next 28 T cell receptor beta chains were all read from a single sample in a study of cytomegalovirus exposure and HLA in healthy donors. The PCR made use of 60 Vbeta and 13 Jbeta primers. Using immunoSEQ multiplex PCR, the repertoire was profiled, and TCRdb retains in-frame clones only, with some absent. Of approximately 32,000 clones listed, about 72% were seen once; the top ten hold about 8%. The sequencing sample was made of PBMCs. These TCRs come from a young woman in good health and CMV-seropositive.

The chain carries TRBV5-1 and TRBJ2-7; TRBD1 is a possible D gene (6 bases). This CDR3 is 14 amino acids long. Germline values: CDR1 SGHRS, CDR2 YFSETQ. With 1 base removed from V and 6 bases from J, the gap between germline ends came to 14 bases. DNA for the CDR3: TGCGCCAGCAGCTTGATTCAGGGGCAGGGCGAGCAGTACTTC. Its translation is CASSLIQGQGEQYF.

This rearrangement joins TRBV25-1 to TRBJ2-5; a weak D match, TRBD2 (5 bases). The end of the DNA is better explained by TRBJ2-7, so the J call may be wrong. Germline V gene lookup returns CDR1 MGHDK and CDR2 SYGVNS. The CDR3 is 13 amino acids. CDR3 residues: CASSGTFYYEQYF. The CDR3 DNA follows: TGTGCCAGCAGTGGGACTTTCTATTACGAGCAGTACTTC.

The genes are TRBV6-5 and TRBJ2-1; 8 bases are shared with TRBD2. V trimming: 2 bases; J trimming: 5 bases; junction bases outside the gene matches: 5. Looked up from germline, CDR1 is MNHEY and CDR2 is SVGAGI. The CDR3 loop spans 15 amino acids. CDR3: CASSYLRGGHNEQFF. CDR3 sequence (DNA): TGTGCCAGCAGTTACCTCCGGGGGGGCCACAATGAGCAGTTCTTC.

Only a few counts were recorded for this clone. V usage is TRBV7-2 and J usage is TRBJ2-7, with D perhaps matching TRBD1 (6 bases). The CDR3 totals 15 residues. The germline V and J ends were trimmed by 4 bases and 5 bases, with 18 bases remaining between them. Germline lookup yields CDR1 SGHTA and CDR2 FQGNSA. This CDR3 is CASSSTGLNVDEQYF. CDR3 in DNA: TGTGCCAGCAGCTCTACAGGGTTAAATGTGGACGAGCAGTACTTC.

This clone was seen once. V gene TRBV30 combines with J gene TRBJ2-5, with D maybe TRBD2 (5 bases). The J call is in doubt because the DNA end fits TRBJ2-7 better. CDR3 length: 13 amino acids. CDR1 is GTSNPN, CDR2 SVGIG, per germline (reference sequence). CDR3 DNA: TGTGCCTGGAGTGGCCCTAGCCCCTCCGAGCAGTACTTC. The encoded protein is CAWSGPSPSEQYF.

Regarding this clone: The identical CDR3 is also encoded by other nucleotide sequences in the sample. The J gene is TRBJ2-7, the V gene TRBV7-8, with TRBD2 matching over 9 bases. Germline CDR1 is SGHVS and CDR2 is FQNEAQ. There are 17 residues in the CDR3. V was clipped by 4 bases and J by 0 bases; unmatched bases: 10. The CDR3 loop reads CASSSTTSGSFSYEQYF. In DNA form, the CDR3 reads TGTGCCAGCAGCTCCACTACTAGCGGGTCGTTCTCCTACGAGCAGTACTTC.

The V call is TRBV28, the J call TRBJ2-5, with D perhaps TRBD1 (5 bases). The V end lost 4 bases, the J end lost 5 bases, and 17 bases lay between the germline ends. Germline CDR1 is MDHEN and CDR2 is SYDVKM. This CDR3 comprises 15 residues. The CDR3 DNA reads TGTGCCAGCAGTTCCTTCCCGCAGGGTAGGGAGACCCAGTACTTC. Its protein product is CASSSFPQGRETQYF.

CDR3 residues: CASSKAGGRETQYF. Here the CDR3 DNA reads TGTGCCAGTAGTAAGGCGGGGGGCAGGGAGACCCAGTACTTC. The chain has TRBV19 and TRBJ2-5; 8 bases are a match to TRBD2. V trimming: 4 bases; J trimming: 5 bases; junction bases outside the gene matches: 6. CDR3 length equals 14 residues. CDR1 is LNHDA, CDR2 SQIVND, per germline (reference sequence).

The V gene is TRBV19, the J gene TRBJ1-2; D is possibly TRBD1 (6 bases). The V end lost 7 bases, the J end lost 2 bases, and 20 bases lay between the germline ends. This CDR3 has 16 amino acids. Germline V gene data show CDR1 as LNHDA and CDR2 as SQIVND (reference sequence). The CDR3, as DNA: TGTGCCAGTACCCACCGACAGGCACGCTCAAACTATGGCTACACCTTC. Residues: CASTHRQARSNYGYTF.

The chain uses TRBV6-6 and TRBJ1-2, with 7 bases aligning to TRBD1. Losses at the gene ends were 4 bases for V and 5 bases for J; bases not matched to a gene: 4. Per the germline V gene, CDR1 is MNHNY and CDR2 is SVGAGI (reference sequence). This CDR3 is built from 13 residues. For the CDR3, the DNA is TGTGCCAGCAGTTTGGGACAGTTTTATGGCTACACCTTC. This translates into CASSLGQFYGYTF.

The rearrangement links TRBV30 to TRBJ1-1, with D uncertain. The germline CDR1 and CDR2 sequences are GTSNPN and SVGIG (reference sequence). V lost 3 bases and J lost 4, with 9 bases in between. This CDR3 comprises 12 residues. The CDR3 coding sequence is TGTGCCTGGAGGGAGGAGGGCACTGAAGCTTTCTTT. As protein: CAWREEGTEAFF.

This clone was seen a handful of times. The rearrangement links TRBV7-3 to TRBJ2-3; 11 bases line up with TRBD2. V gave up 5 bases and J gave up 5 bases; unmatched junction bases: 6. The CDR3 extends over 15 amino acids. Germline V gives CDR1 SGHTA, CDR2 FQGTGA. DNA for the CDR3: TGTGCCAGCAGCCCGCTAGCGGGAGGCGTAGATACGCAGTATTTT. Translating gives CASSPLAGGVDTQYF.

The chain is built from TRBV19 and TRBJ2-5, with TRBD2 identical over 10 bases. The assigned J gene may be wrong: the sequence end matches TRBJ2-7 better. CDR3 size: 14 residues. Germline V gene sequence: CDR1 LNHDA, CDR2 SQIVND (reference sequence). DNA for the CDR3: TGTGCCAGTAGACCAGCGGGAGGGCCCTACGAGCAGTACTTC. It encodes CASRPAGGPYEQYF.

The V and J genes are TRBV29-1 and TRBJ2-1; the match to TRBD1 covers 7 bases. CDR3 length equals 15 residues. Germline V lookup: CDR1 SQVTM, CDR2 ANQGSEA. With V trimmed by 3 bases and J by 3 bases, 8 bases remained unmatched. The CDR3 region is CSVDNRGRVYNEQFF. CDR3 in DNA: TGCAGCGTTGATAACAGGGGCCGGGTCTACAATGAGCAGTTCTTC.

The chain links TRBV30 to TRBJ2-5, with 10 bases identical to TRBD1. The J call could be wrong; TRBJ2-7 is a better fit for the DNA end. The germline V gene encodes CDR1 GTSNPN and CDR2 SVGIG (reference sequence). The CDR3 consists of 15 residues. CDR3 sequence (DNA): TGTGCCTGGAGGAAAAAGACAGGGGGCGCGTACGAGCAGTACTTC. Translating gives CAWRKKTGGAYEQYF.

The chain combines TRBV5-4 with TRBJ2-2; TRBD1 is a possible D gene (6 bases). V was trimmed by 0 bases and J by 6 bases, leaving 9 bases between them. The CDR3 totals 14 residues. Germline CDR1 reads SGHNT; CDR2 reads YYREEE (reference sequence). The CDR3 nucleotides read TGTGCCAGCAGCTTGGCAGGGGTTTCCGGGGAGCTGTTTTTT. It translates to CASSLAGVSGELFF.

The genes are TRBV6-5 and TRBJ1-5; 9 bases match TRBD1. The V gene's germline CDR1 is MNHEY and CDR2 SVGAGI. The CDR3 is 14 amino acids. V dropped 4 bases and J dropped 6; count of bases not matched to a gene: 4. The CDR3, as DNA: TGTGCCAGCAGTTTCGCGACAGGGGGTCAGCCCCAGCATTTT. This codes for CASSFATGGQPQHF.

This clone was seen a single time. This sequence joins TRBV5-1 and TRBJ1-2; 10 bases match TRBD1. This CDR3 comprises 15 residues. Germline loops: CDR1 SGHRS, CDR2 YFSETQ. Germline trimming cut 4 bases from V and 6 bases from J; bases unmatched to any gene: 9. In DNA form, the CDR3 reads TGCGCCAGCAGCGCCCGACAGGGGGCGCCTCATGGCTACACCTTC. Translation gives CASSARQGAPHGYTF. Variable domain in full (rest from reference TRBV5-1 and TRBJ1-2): KAGVTQTPRYLIKTRGQQVTLSCSPISGHRSVSWYQQTPGQGLQFLFEYFSETQRNKGNFPGRFSGRQFSNSRSEMNVSTLELGDSALYLCASSARQGAPHGYTFGSGTRLTVV.

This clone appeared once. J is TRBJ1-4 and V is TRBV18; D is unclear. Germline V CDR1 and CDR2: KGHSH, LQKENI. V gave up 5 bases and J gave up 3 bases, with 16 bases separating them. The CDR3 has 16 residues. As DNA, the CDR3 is TGTGCCAGCTCATCTACTCTCGGGTCCCCTAATGAAAAACTGTTTTTT. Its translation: CASSSTLGSPNEKLFF.

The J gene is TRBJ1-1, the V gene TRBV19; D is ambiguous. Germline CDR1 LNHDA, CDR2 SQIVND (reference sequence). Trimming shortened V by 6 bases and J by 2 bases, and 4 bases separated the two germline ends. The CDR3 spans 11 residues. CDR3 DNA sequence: TGTGCCAGTAGGGCAAACACTGAAGCTTTCTTT. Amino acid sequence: CASRANTEAFF. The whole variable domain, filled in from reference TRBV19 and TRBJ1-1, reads DGGITQSPKYLFRKEGQNVTLSCEQNLNHDAMYWYRQDPGQGLRLIYYSQIVNDFQKGDIAEGYSVSREKKESFPLTVTSAQKNPTAFYLCASRANTEAFFGQGTRLTVV.

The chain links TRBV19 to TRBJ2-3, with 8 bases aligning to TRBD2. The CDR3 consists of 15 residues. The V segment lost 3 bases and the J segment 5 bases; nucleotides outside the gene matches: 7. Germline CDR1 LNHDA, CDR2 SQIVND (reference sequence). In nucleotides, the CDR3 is TGTGCCAGTAGTATGTCGGGGGGGATAGGAGATACGCAGTATTTT. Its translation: CASSMSGGIGDTQYF.

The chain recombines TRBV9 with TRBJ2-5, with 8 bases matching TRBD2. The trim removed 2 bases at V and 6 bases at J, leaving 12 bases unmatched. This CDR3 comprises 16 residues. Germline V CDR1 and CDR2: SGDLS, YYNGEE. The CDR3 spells CASSVNVAGPSKTQYF. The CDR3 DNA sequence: TGTGCCAGCAGCGTGAATGTAGCGGGGCCTAGCAAGACCCAGTACTTC.

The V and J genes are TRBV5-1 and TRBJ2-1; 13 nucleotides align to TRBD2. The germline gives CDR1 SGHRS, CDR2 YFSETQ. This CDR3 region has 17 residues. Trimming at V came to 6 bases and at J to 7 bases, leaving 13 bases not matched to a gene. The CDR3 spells CASKTDGLAGDGNEQFF. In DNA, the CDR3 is TGCGCCAGCAAAACGGATGGACTAGCGGGGGACGGTAATGAGCAGTTCTTC.

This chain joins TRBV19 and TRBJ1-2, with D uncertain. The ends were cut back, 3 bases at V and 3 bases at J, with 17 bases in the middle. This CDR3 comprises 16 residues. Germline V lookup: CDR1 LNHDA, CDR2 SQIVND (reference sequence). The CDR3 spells CASSMESSRLDYGYTF. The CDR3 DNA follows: TGTGCCAGTAGTATGGAAAGTTCCAGACTCGACTATGGCTACACCTTC.

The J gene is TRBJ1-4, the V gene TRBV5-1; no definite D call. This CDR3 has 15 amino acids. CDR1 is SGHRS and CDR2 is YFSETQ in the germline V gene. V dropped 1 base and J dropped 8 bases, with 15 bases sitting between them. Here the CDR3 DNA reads TGCGCCAGCAGCTTGATGGGCCCAGGAGGGGAAAAACTGTTTTTT. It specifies CASSLMGPGGEKLFF.

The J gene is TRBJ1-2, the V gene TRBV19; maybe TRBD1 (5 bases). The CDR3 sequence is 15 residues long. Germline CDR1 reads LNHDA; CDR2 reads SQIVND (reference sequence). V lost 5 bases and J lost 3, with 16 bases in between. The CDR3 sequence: CASSVDTKKDYGYTF. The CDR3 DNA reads TGTGCCAGTAGTGTGGACACGAAGAAGGACTATGGCTACACCTTC.

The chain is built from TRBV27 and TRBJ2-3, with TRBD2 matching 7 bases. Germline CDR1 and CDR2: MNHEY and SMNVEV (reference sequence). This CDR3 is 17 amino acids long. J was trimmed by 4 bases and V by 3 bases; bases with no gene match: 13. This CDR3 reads CASSFYPLAGEADTQYF. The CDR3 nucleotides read TGTGCCAGCAGTTTCTACCCTTTGGCGGGAGAGGCAGATACGCAGTATTTT.

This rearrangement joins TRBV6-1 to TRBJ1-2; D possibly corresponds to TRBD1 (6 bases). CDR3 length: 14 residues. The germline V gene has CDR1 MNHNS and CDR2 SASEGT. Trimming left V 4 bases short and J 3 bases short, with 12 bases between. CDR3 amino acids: CASSVRQDDYGYTF. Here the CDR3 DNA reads TGTGCCAGCAGTGTCCGACAGGATGACTATGGCTACACCTTC.